Following are 10 T cell receptor beta chains from one sample sequenced in a study of long-term antiretroviral therapy in people with HIV. Sequencing used immunoSEQ v3.0 at survey level. Using immunoSEQ multiplex PCR, the repertoire was profiled, and TCRdb retains in-frame clones only, with some absent. The table includes about 19,000 clones, around 79% detected once. Sample: unsorted PBMCs, taken at the start of antiretroviral therapy, before treatment. The origin of the receptors is a man in his late teens or twenties with HIV.

This clone appeared a single time. The chain combines TRBV6-6 with TRBJ2-1; TRBD1 aligns across 7 bases. V was clipped by 5 bases and J by 3 bases; unmatched bases: 7. Germline V lookup: CDR1 MNHNY, CDR2 SVGAGI (reference sequence). The CDR3 sequence is 15 residues long. CDR3 loop: CASSPPRDSYNEQFF. The CDR3 DNA sequence: TGTGCCAGCAGTCCACCTCGGGACAGCTACAATGAGCAGTTCTTC.

This clone is labeled as medium-sized (0.01 to 0.1%). Other DNA sequences in this specimen translate into the identical CDR3. V gene TRBV4-3 combines with J gene TRBJ2-5; D unresolved. Trimming pared 0 bases from V and 5 bases from J, leaving 7 bases between. Germline V CDR1 and CDR2: LGHNA, YSLEER. The CDR3 runs 13 residues. The CDR3 DNA reads TGCGCCAGCAGCCAAGACCGGGTGGAGACCCAGTACTTC. Translating gives CASSQDRVETQYF.

This clone was recorded a few times. V is TRBV4-2 and J is TRBJ1-2; D is undetermined. V was clipped by 0 bases and J by 5 bases, with 13 bases between them. From germline, CDR1 is LGHNA and CDR2 YNFKEQ. CDR3 length: 15 residues. CDR3 protein: CASSQDASSGYGYTF. CDR3 DNA sequence: TGTGCCAGCAGCCAAGATGCCAGCAGTGGGTATGGCTACACCTTC.

The sample holds a few counts of this clone. This chain links TRBV6-6 with TRBJ1-5, with D possibly matching TRBD1 (6 bases). The CDR3 has 14 residues. CDR1 and CDR2 from the germline V gene are MNHNY and SVGAGI (reference sequence). V was shortened by 7 bases and J by 4 bases, with 14 bases between the two germline ends. The DNA for the CDR3 is TGTGCCAGCACCTTGAGGGGGAGTAATCAGCCCCAGCATTTT. Translated, it gives CASTLRGSNQPQHF.

The J gene is TRBJ1-5, the V gene TRBV5-6; D remains unclear. Trimming pared 0 bases from V and 6 bases from J, leaving 10 bases between. Germline CDR1 reads SGHDT; CDR2 reads YYEEEE. The CDR3 has 14 amino acids. This CDR3 reads CASSLVDGSQPQHF. As DNA, the CDR3 is TGTGCCAGCAGCTTGGTGGACGGCAGTCAGCCCCAGCATTTT. The full variable domain, completed using reference TRBV5-6 and TRBJ1-5, is DAGVTQSPTHLIKTRGQQVTLRCSPKSGHDTVSWYQQALGQGPQFIFQYYEEEERQRGNFPDRFSGHQFPNYSSELNVNALLLGDSALYLCASSLVDGSQPQHFGDGTRLSIL.

The chain joins TRBV6-5 to TRBJ2-4; D is possibly TRBD1 (5 bases). Trimming left V 0 bases short and J 4 bases short, with 7 bases between. CDR1 is MNHEY and CDR2 is SVGAGI in the germline V gene. There are 14 residues in the CDR3. The CDR3 DNA sequence: TGTGCCAGCAGTTACTCGCCAGGGAAAAACATTCAGTACTTC. This encodes CASSYSPGKNIQYF.

The CDR3 protein is CASSARPGETQYF. CDR3 DNA sequence: TGTGCCAGCAGCGCCAGGCCCGGAGAGACCCAGTACTTC. The chain has TRBV13 and TRBJ2-5; D unclear. In germline, CDR1 is PRHDT, CDR2 FYEKMQ (reference sequence). Trimming left V 5 bases short and J 4 bases short, with 11 bases between. The CDR3 runs 13 residues.

The chain uses TRBV5-1 and TRBJ2-6; no clear D. With 5 bases removed from V and 0 bases from J, the gap between germline ends came to 6 bases. Germline CDR1 and CDR2: SGHRS and YFSETQ. This CDR3 spans 14 amino acids. This chain's CDR3 is CASRVVSGANVLTF. The CDR3 DNA is TGCGCCAGCAGGGTAGTCTCTGGGGCCAACGTCCTGACTTTC. The variable domain in full, with the rest retrieved from reference TRBV5-1 and TRBJ2-6, is KAGVTQTPRYLIKTRGQQVTLSCSPISGHRSVSWYQQTPGQGLQFLFEYFSETQRNKGNFPGRFSGRQFSNSRSEMNVSTLELGDSALYLCASRVVSGANVLTFGAGSRLTVL.

The V call is TRBV5-4, the J call TRBJ1-2; no clear D. Trimming removed 0 bases at V and 6 bases at J, with 6 bases between. The germline V gene has CDR1 SGHNT and CDR2 YYREEE (reference sequence). This CDR3 is built from 12 residues. The DNA of the CDR3 is TGTGCCAGCAGCTTGGCCGGGGATGGCTACACCTTC. Translated, it gives CASSLAGDGYTF.

The J gene is TRBJ2-1, the V gene TRBV10-3; 7 nucleotides line up with TRBD2. Germline lookup yields CDR1 ENHRY and CDR2 SYGVKD. Trimming removed 3 bases from V and 6 bases from J; junction bases left unmatched: 5. This CDR3 is 14 amino acids long. The CDR3 nucleotides read TGTGCCATCAGTGAAGGCGGGACTACCAATGAGCAGTTCTTC. Encoded protein: CAISEGGTTNEQFF.